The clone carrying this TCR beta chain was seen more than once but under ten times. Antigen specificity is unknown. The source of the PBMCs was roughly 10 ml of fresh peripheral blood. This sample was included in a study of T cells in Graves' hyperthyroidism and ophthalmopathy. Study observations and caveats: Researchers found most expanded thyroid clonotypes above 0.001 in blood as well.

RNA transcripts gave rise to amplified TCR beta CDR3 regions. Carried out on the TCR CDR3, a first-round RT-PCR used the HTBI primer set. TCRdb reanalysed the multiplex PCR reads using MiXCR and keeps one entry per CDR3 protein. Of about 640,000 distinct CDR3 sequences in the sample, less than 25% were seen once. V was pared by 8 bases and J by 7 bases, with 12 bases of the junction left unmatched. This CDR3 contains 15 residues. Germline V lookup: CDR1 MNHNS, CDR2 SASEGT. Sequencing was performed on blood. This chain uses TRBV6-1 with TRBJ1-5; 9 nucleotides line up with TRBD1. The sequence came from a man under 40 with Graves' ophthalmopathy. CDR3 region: CASGRSGTGNQPQHF. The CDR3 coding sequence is TGTGCCAGCGGTCGATCCGGGACAGGGAACCAGCCCCAGCATTTT.